This T cell receptor (beta chain) stems from a study of blood T cell repertoires in COVID-19. As for the study in general: Researchers got acute and convalescent COVID-19 samples from the United States, Italy and Spain. In each case, the material was cDNA or gDNA derived from T cells, B-cell-depleted T cells, or PBMCs.

In the authors' workflow: The assay estimated nucleated cells by amplifying reference gene primers. Produced via immunoSEQ multiplex PCR; TCRdb's table is partial and in-frame only. D and trimming come from the DNA, and the V and J calls and clone size come from that table. The table has under 200,000 clones, roughly nine tenths seen once; the top ten hold roughly 9.8%. The CDR3 contains 14 residues. Trimming pared 6 bases from V and 4 bases from J, leaving 13 bases between. Germline assignment: CDR1 LNHDA and CDR2 SQIVND (reference sequence). A Seattle source enrolled patients during active infection and followed them longitudinally.

The TCR sequence derives from a woman aged 60 to 75 with COVID-19, enrolled during active disease. Sequences were obtained from peripheral blood. The V gene is TRBV19, the J gene TRBJ2-4; D is unresolved. The CDR3 nucleotides read TGTGCCAGTAGCGAGGTTGTACTAAAAAACATTCAGTACTTC. This codes for CASSEVVLKNIQYF.